One and the same sample provided the 23 T cell receptor beta chains below, sequenced in a study of OX40 agonist ivuxolimab in advanced cancers. Profiled with immunoSEQ multiplex PCR; TCRdb holds only in-frame clones, not every one. This sample has 45,000 to 65,000 clones, with 80% to 90% found just once. The specimen comprised CD4+ or CD8+ T cells sorted from blood, sampled in a trial of the OX40 agonist ivuxolimab. The receptors originated from an adult with an advanced solid tumor such as melanoma, head and neck, liver or kidney cancer.

The V gene is TRBV28, the J gene TRBJ1-2; D gene ambiguous. CDR3 size: 13 residues. Germline V gene sequence: CDR1 MDHEN, CDR2 SYDVKM. V dropped 6 bases and J dropped 2 bases, with 10 bases sitting between them. The CDR3 DNA sequence: TGTGCCAGCAGCCCGACGGTGAACTATGGCTACACCTTC. As protein: CASSPTVNYGYTF.

The chain uses TRBV11-1 and TRBJ1-4, with 8 bases fitting TRBD1. With V trimmed by 4 bases and J by 2 bases, 0 bases remained unmatched. Germline V gene sequence: CDR1 SGHAT, CDR2 FQDESV (reference sequence). This CDR3 region has 14 residues. The CDR3 protein is CASSSGGTNEKLFF. Written as DNA, the CDR3 is TGTGCCAGCAGCTCAGGGGGCACTAATGAAAAACTGTTTTTT.

V usage is TRBV18 and J usage is TRBJ1-1, with D tentatively TRBD1 (5 bases). Germline CDR1 and CDR2: KGHSH and LQKENI. V lost 2 bases and J 2 bases, leaving 18 bases between the germline ends. CDR3 size: 17 residues. CDR3 in DNA: TGTGCCAGCTCACCAGTCAGGGCCTCGACCCGCAACACTGAAGCTTTCTTT. As protein: CASSPVRASTRNTEAFF.

This chain joins TRBV7-9 and TRBJ2-3; 9 bases line up with TRBD2. V gave up 1 base and J gave up 1 base; unmatched junction bases: 9. CDR3 size: 18 residues. Germline V gives CDR1 SEHNR, CDR2 FQNEAQ (reference sequence). CDR3 in DNA: TGTGCCAGCAGCTTAGACGGCGGTAGCGGGGGACGCACAGATACGCAGTATTTT. Translation: CASSLDGGSGGRTDTQYF. Supplemented by reference TRBV7-9 and TRBJ2-3, the full variable domain reads DTGVSQNPRHKITKRGQNVTFRCDPISEHNRLYWYRQTLGQGPEFLTYFQNEAQLEKSRLLSDRFSAERPKGSFSTLEIQRTEQGDSAMYLCASSLDGGSGGRTDTQYFGPGTRLTVL.

This clone was observed a few times. The V gene is TRBV10-3, the J gene TRBJ2-3; TRBD2 agrees at 9 bases. CDR1 and CDR2 from the germline V gene are ENHRY and SYGVKD. This CDR3 comprises 15 residues. Trimming at V came to 6 bases and at J to 5 bases, leaving 9 bases not matched to a gene. The CDR3 DNA reads TGTGCCATCAGGGAGACTAGCGGCTCAATAGATACGCAGTATTTT. Translated: CAIRETSGSIDTQYF.

The V gene is TRBV7-7, the J gene TRBJ2-7; no definite D call. CDR3 length: 15 residues. V lost 2 bases to trimming and J lost 7 bases, with 18 bases between them. Germline values: CDR1 SSHAT, CDR2 FNYEAQ (reference sequence). The CDR3 DNA reads TGTGCCAGCAGCTTATCCAAGACCTTCCCTAGTGAGCAGTACTTC. It translates to CASSLSKTFPSEQYF.

As DNA, the CDR3 is TGCGCCAGCAGCTTGGCAGTCGTACTCACAGATACGCAGTATTTT. This translates into CASSLAVVLTDTQYF. The V and J genes are TRBV5-1 and TRBJ2-3; D is ambiguous. Between the trimmed V and J ends, which lost 0 bases and 2 bases, there was a span of 10 bases. The length of the CDR3 is 15 residues. Germline V CDR1 and CDR2: SGHRS, YFSETQ.

V gene TRBV7-6 combines with J gene TRBJ2-3, with 10 bases that match TRBD2. The junction had 1 base not matched to a gene; V was cut back by 1 base and J by 6 bases. The V gene's germline CDR1 is SGHVS and CDR2 FNYEAQ. The CDR3 is 14 amino acids. The CDR3 protein is CASSLEAGGDTQYF. DNA for the CDR3: TGTGCCAGCAGCTTAGAAGCGGGGGGGGATACGCAGTATTTT.

This clone was counted a few times. This chain links TRBV5-1 with TRBJ2-3; the D is unclear. V was clipped by 3 bases and J by 1 base, with 9 bases between them. Germline V CDR1 and CDR2: SGHRS, YFSETQ. The CDR3 has 14 residues. CDR3 residues: CASSSLLGTDTQYF. The CDR3, as DNA: TGCGCCAGCAGCTCCCTATTAGGCACAGATACGCAGTATTTT.

In DNA, the CDR3 is TGTGCCAGTAAAACGGACGCTTTTGGCACCATATATTTT. It is translated as CASKTDAFGTIYF. The chain has TRBV19 and TRBJ1-3, with D hard to call. Germline V gene lookup returns CDR1 LNHDA and CDR2 SQIVND (reference sequence). The CDR3 loop spans 13 amino acids. Trimming stripped 7 bases from V and 9 bases from J, with 16 bases between.

This chain connects TRBV27 to TRBJ2-2; 10 nucleotides align to TRBD1. Trimming cost V 5 bases and J 1 base; bases outside gene matches: 4. The germline gives CDR1 MNHEY, CDR2 SMNVEV (reference sequence). This CDR3 contains 16 residues. CDR3 sequence: CASSPDRGLNTGELFF. DNA for the CDR3: TGTGCCAGCAGTCCCGACAGGGGGCTGAACACCGGGGAGCTGTTTTTT.

The chain combines TRBV29-1 with TRBJ1-3, with unresolved D. Deletions cut 6 bases from V and 3 bases from J, with 9 bases between. Germline lookup yields CDR1 SQVTM and CDR2 ANQGSEA. CDR3 size: 12 residues. CDR3 in DNA: TGCAGCGTATTAACGGATGGAAACACCATATATTTT. Translating gives CSVLTDGNTIYF.

The chain is built from TRBV5-5 and TRBJ2-7; 7 nucleotides agree with TRBD1. The CDR3 spans 14 residues. Germline V gene sequence: CDR1 SGHKS, CDR2 YYEKEE (reference sequence). J was trimmed by 5 bases and V by 4 bases; bases with no gene match: 9. In nucleotides, the CDR3 is TGTGCCAGCAGCACCCGACAGGGATCCCACGAGCAGTACTTC. Its protein is CASSTRQGSHEQYF.

The V and J genes are TRBV27 and TRBJ1-6; D remains ambiguous. Germline V gene lookup returns CDR1 MNHEY and CDR2 SMNVEV (reference sequence). V dropped 7 bases and J dropped 9 bases, with 16 bases sitting between them. This CDR3 contains 14 residues. CDR3 residues: CASTGWGIGSPLHF. Written as DNA, the CDR3 is TGTGCCAGCACCGGGTGGGGTATTGGTTCACCCCTCCACTTT.

The chain carries TRBV7-9 and TRBJ1-5; D uncertain. The V end lost 7 bases, the J end lost 4 bases, and 11 bases lay between the germline ends. Germline V gene lookup returns CDR1 SEHNR and CDR2 FQNEAQ (reference sequence). The CDR3 loop spans 13 amino acids. This CDR3 is CASTPGWNQPQHF. As DNA, the CDR3 is TGTGCCAGCACCCCCGGTTGGAATCAGCCCCAGCATTTT. Using reference TRBV7-9 and TRBJ1-5 for the parts outside the CDR3, the full variable domain is DTGVSQNPRHKITKRGQNVTFRCDPISEHNRLYWYRQTLGQGPEFLTYFQNEAQLEKSRLLSDRFSAERPKGSFSTLEIQRTEQGDSAMYLCASTPGWNQPQHFGDGTRLSIL.

V gene TRBV6-5 combines with J gene TRBJ2-3, with D possibly being TRBD2 (5 bases). The V end lost 10 bases, the J end lost 2 bases, and 13 bases lay between the germline ends. Germline V CDR1 and CDR2: MNHEY, SVGAGI. This CDR3 is 13 amino acids long. As DNA, the CDR3 is TGTGCCACCTCGGGGATTAACACAGATACGCAGTATTTT. It codes for CATSGINTDTQYF.

The CDR3 DNA follows: TGTGCCTGGAGTGTTAGCGAGTACGAGCAGTACTTC. Translation gives CAWSVSEYEQYF. The rearrangement uses TRBV30 and TRBJ2-7; maybe TRBD2 (5 bases). The CDR3 consists of 12 residues. CDR1 GTSNPN and CDR2 SVGIG come from the germline V gene (reference sequence). Trimming pared 0 bases from V and 4 bases from J, leaving 7 bases between.

The gene calls are TRBV28 and TRBJ2-3, with TRBD2 matching over 8 bases. The CDR3 totals 17 residues. The V segment lost 4 bases and the J segment 2 bases; nucleotides outside the gene matches: 11. Per the germline V gene, CDR1 is MDHEN and CDR2 is SYDVKM. The CDR3: CASSSFPGGGHTDTQYF. CDR3 DNA: TGTGCCAGCAGTTCTTTCCCGGGCGGGGGGCACACAGATACGCAGTATTTT.

The rearrangement joins TRBV15 to TRBJ2-3; 9 bases are shared with TRBD1. The germline CDR1 and CDR2 sequences are LNHNV and YYDKDF (reference sequence). V shed 0 bases, J shed 9 bases, and the junction held 10 bases outside the gene matches. The CDR3 has 16 amino acids. The CDR3 loop reads CATSRENRGLISTQYF. The DNA of the CDR3 is TGTGCCACCAGCAGAGAGAACAGGGGGCTGATTTCGACGCAGTATTTT. Together with reference TRBV15 and TRBJ2-3, the CDR3 gives the full variable domain: DAMVIQNPRYQVTQFGKPVTLSCSQTLNHNVMYWYQQKSSQAPKLLFHYYDKDFNNEADTPDNFQSRRPNTSFCFLDIRSPGLGDTAMYLCATSRENRGLISTQYFGPGTRLTVL.

The chain recombines TRBV6-6 with TRBJ2-3; D uncertain. This CDR3 is 11 amino acids long. Looked up from germline, CDR1 is MNHNY and CDR2 is SVGAGI (reference sequence). Trimming cost V 3 bases and J 6 bases, with 4 bases left between them. CDR3 loop: CASSYIDTQYF. As DNA, the CDR3 is TGTGCCAGCAGTTATATTGATACGCAGTATTTT.

The chain carries TRBV30 and TRBJ2-2; 9 bases align to TRBD2. The length of the CDR3 is 16 residues. Germline values: CDR1 GTSNPN, CDR2 SVGIG (reference sequence). V lost 0 bases to trimming and J lost 6 bases; unmatched junction nucleotides: 8. In nucleotides, the CDR3 is TGTGCCTGGAGTGTGCTAGCGGGGCTTGTTGCCGGGGAGCTGTTTTTT. Translating gives CAWSVLAGLVAGELFF.

The chain links TRBV6-1 to TRBJ1-1; a possible D gene is TRBD1 (6 bases). Deletions cut 10 bases from V and 5 bases from J, with 20 bases between. The CDR3 covers 14 residues. Germline values: CDR1 MNHNS, CDR2 SASEGT. CDR3 nucleotide sequence: TGTGCCACCATCCCGAAGACAGGAATAACTGAAGCTTTCTTT. Its protein product is CATIPKTGITEAFF.

This chain uses TRBV6-1 with TRBJ2-2; D uncertain. The CDR3 extends over 14 amino acids. V was trimmed by 4 bases and J by 1 base, leaving 7 bases between them. Per germline, CDR1 MNHNS and CDR2 SASEGT. The CDR3 DNA reads TGTGCCAGCAGTGGAAAGCTGAACACCGGGGAGCTGTTTTTT. It codes for CASSGKLNTGELFF.